This TCR beta chain was obtained from a study of blood T cell repertoires in COVID-19 (dated by TCRdb to the early 2020s). Some background on the complete study: Samples from collaborators originated in the United States, Italy and Spain and spanned both the acute and convalescent phases of COVID-19. The material from the prospective study consisted of cDNA or gDNA derived from T cells, B-cell-depleted T cells, or PBMCs. Subjects who had been exposed to COVID-19, were actively infected with it, or had recovered from it provided the deeply sampled blood TCRbeta repertoires that made up the dataset. The repertoires were released in a freely available public database meant as a resource for research on the immune response to SARS-CoV-2. The samples were drawn from two sources: the first 160 participants of the ongoing ImmuneRACE study, and 1,254 subjects contributed by 6 global collaborators. The sample metadata nearly always contained a de-identified subject ID, COVID-19 status, age in years and sex. Where available, HLA class I and class II types were taken from metadata supplied by the sample provider and were not determined by assay-based typing. Points the paper makes about the study in general: The amount of clinical and demographic metadata varied by source and participant and was provided uncurated.

Each collaborating institution followed its own protocols to collect whole blood in K2EDTA tubes. For TCRbeta analysis, collaborators shipped samples in one of three forms: frozen whole blood, isolated PBMCs, or DNA extracted from either of those sample types. A word on this clone: Its antigen specificity is not known. The sample holds no much larger clone one base away, and base qualities are not on file.

CDR1 and CDR2 are read off the germline V gene as MNHEY and SVGAGI. Trimming takes 7 bases from V and 7 bases from J, and the germline ends sit 10 bases apart. The CDR3 measures 12 amino acids from cysteine to phenylalanine. Solely the CDR3 DNA is kept, with 36 bases framed from the first base. TCRbeta CDR3 regions were amplified from genomic DNA using the immunoSEQ Assay, a bias-controlled multiplex PCR. The study's own analysis went as follows. Within the assay, amplification of reference gene primers was used to estimate how many nucleated cells each sample contained. Sequence reads were collapsed and filtered to measure the absolute abundance of every unique TCRbeta CDR3 rearrangement. For each sample, productive Simpson clonality was calculated by taking the square root of Simpson's diversity index across productive rearrangements. The immuneACCESS repertoire file appears here via TCRdb, limited to in-frame rearrangements. These files lack a portion of the clones; in checked studies, under half of the deficit traces to unresolved V genes, and the cause of the others is not known. The D gene and trimming were derived from the DNA, and the V and J assignments and clone size from that table. This sample holds around 65,000 clones; roughly 86% were observed only once. Clones ranked in the top ten supply roughly 15% of the sample.

The sequence was collected from a human donor in a cohort sampled during active COVID-19. This receptor chain uses TRBV6-5 and TRBJ2-2; no D gene is confidently identified. The sample comprised peripheral blood. The bases are TGTGCCAGCACCGGAGTTTTCGGGGAGCTGTTTTTT. Its translation reads: CASTGVFGELFF.